One sample yielded the 9 T cell receptor beta chains listed below, sequenced in a study of cytomegalovirus exposure and HLA in healthy donors. The PCR ran on 60 Vbeta and 13 Jbeta primers. TCRdb keeps only in-frame clones here, not all; method: immunoSEQ multiplex PCR. The sample lists about 160,000 clones; roughly 79% were seen once. Sequenced: PBMCs. Every receptor here comes from a woman in her forties or fifties in good health and CMV-seropositive.

This clone was detected only a few times. The chain links TRBV5-8 to TRBJ2-7; a weak D match, TRBD1 (5 bases). Trimming took off 0 bases at V and 5 bases at J, with 9 bases between the two ends. Per the germline V gene, CDR1 is SGHTS and CDR2 is YDEGEE. CDR3 length: 13 residues. This chain's CDR3 is CASSLVRADEQYF. CDR3 nucleotide sequence: TGTGCCAGCAGCTTGGTCAGGGCCGACGAGCAGTACTTC.

The chain recombines TRBV9 with TRBJ1-6, with TRBD1 identical over 7 bases. This CDR3 has 14 residues. With V trimmed by 4 bases and J by 7 bases, 5 bases remained unmatched. The germline gives CDR1 SGDLS, CDR2 YYNGEE. DNA of the CDR3: TGTGCCAGCAGCAGACAGGGTCAGAATTCACCCCTCCACTTT. It yields the protein CASSRQGQNSPLHF.

On this clone: A read error may produce the germline difference seen at one junction end. The chain uses TRBV9 and TRBJ1-1; D is undetermined. CDR3 length: 15 amino acids. Germline V lookup: CDR1 SGDLS, CDR2 YYNGEE. The CDR3 DNA is TGTGCCAGCAGCGTAGCTACGGGCGGGAACACCGAAGCTTTCTTT. Protein sequence: CASSVATGGNTEAFF.

The genes are TRBV19 and TRBJ1-5; 10 bases are a match to TRBD1. Germline CDR1 is LNHDA and CDR2 is SQIVND (reference sequence). CDR3 length: 15 residues. The J segment lost 0 bases and the V segment lost 9 bases, leaving 5 bases of the junction unmatched. This CDR3 is CASGTGEYSNQPQHF. The CDR3 region has the DNA TGTGCCAGCGGGACAGGGGAATATAGCAATCAGCCCCAGCATTTT.

V usage is TRBV2 and J usage is TRBJ2-7; D unclear. Germline CDR1 SNHLY, CDR2 FYNNEI. The CDR3 covers 13 residues. Trimming removed 3 bases at V and 1 base at J, with 7 bases between. The CDR3 region has the DNA TGTGCCAGCAGTGATGAGATTTCCTACGAGCAGTACTTC. Protein sequence: CASSDEISYEQYF.

This chain connects TRBV29-1 to TRBJ2-3; a possible D gene is TRBD2 (5 bases). The ends were cut back, 2 bases at V and 3 bases at J, with 12 bases in the middle. This CDR3 has 14 amino acids. The V gene's germline CDR1 is SQVTM and CDR2 ANQGSEA. The CDR3 sequence is CSVEHPSGTDTQYF. Written as DNA, the CDR3 is TGCAGCGTTGAACACCCGAGCGGTACAGATACGCAGTATTTT.

Points on this clone: The same CDR3 arises from other DNA sequences in this sample as well. The rearrangement joins TRBV11-2 to TRBJ1-1; D ambiguous. The germline V gene has CDR1 SGHAT and CDR2 FQNNGV. The germline V and J ends were trimmed by 2 bases and 1 base, with 5 bases remaining between them. The CDR3 contains 13 residues. The CDR3 DNA sequence: TGTGCCAGCAGCTTAAGAGAGAACACTGAAGCTTTCTTT. Translating it yields CASSLRENTEAFF.

This chain connects TRBV7-6 to TRBJ1-1, with 7 bases that match TRBD1. Germline CDR1 is SGHVS and CDR2 is FNYEAQ. The CDR3 has 14 residues. J gave up 3 bases and V 4 bases, and 5 bases lay outside the gene matches. Here the CDR3 reads CASSSTGMDTEAFF. In nucleotides, the CDR3 is TGTGCCAGCAGCTCGACAGGGATGGACACTGAAGCTTTCTTT.

The V gene is TRBV7-2, the J gene TRBJ1-5, with a possible D match to TRBD1 (6 bases). The CDR3 totals 16 residues. Trimming pared 1 base from V and 0 bases from J, leaving 10 bases between. Germline V gene lookup returns CDR1 SGHTA and CDR2 FQGNSA. The CDR3 DNA reads TGTGCCAGCAGCTTAGAGTCAGGGGTTAGCAATCAGCCCCAGCATTTT. Translated, it gives CASSLESGVSNQPQHF.